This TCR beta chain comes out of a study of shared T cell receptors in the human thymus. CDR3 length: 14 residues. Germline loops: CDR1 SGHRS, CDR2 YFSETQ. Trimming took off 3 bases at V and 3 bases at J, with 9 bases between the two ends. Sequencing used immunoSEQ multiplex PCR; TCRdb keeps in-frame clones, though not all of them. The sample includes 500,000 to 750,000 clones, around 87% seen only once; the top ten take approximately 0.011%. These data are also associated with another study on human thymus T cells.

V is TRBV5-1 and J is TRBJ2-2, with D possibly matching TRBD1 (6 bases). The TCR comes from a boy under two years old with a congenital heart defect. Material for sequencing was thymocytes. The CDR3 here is CASSSTGHTGELFF. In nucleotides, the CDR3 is TGCGCCAGCAGCTCTACAGGGCACACCGGGGAGCTGTTTTTT.